This is a list of T cell receptor beta chains from one sample in a study of response to subunit inactivated influenza vaccine. TCRdb fed the RT-PCR reads into MiXCR, producing one record per CDR3 protein. This table holds 180,000 or so distinct CDR3 sequences, roughly 12% found once. The sample also formed part of further work on T cells expressing NK-cell markers.

The material sequenced was CD8+ T cells sorted from PBMCs, taken 11 to 12 days after vaccination. The receptor set was obtained from a man aged 50-59 years who received an inactivated influenza vaccine. Each CDR3 is given with its conserved first and last residue. A D gene is named only where the DNA matches it firmly. Size values are once, few and many counts, or a class for expanded clones, and some rows have none.

d_call: TRBD1; clone_size: few; j_call: TRBJ2-7; v_call: TRBV2; cdr3_aa: CASRDRRSEQYF; cdr3_nt: TGTGCCAGCAGGGACAGGCGATCGGAGCAGTACTTC
d_call: NA; clone_size: few; j_call: TRBJ2-1; v_call: TRBV9; cdr3_aa: CASSADGYNEQFF; cdr3_nt: TGTGCCAGCAGCGCGGACGGTTACAATGAGCAGTTCTTC
d_call: NA; clone_size: NA; j_call: TRBJ2-7; v_call: TRBV7-2; cdr3_aa: CASSLFTGTYEQYF; cdr3_nt: TGTGCCAGCAGCCTATTTACAGGGACCTACGAGCAGTACTTC
d_call: NA; clone_size: few; j_call: TRBJ1-6; v_call: TRBV27; cdr3_aa: CASSFRQSGSPLHF; cdr3_nt: TGTGCCAGCAGTTTCCGGCAGTCCGGTTCACCCCTCCACTTT
d_call: TRBD2; clone_size: NA; j_call: TRBJ2-1; v_call: TRBV7-3; cdr3_aa: CASSPNGLAGATSYNEQFF; cdr3_nt: TGTGCCAGCAGCCCAAACGGACTAGCGGGAGCTACCTCCTACAATGAGCAGTTCTTC
d_call: TRBD1; clone_size: NA; j_call: TRBJ2-1; v_call: TRBV11-2; cdr3_aa: CASSFTDRGRYNEQFF; cdr3_nt: TGTGCCAGCAGCTTTACCGACAGGGGAAGGTACAATGAGCAGTTCTTC
d_call: TRBD2; clone_size: NA; j_call: TRBJ2-3; v_call: TRBV28; cdr3_aa: CASSLASGGTDTQYF; cdr3_nt: TGTGCCAGCAGTTTGGCTAGCGGGGGCACAGATACGCAGTATTTT
d_call: NA; clone_size: NA; j_call: TRBJ2-7; v_call: TRBV30; cdr3_aa: CAWALAAYEQYF; cdr3_nt: TGTGCCTGGGCGTTAGCGGCGTACGAGCAGTACTTC
d_call: NA; clone_size: few; j_call: TRBJ2-7; v_call: TRBV12-3/TRBV12-4; cdr3_aa: CASSLAFGLPGADEQYF; cdr3_nt: TGTGCCAGCAGTTTAGCGTTCGGACTTCCGGGGGCCGACGAGCAGTACTTC
d_call: NA; clone_size: few; j_call: TRBJ2-2; v_call: TRBV28; cdr3_aa: CASSSLQGIRELFF; cdr3_nt: TGTGCCAGCAGTTCGCTTCAGGGTATTCGGGAGCTGTTTTTT
d_call: TRBD2; clone_size: many; j_call: TRBJ2-3; v_call: TRBV11-2; cdr3_aa: CASILLAGGSTDTQYF; cdr3_nt: TGTGCCAGCATCCTACTAGCGGGGGGGAGCACAGATACGCAGTATTTT